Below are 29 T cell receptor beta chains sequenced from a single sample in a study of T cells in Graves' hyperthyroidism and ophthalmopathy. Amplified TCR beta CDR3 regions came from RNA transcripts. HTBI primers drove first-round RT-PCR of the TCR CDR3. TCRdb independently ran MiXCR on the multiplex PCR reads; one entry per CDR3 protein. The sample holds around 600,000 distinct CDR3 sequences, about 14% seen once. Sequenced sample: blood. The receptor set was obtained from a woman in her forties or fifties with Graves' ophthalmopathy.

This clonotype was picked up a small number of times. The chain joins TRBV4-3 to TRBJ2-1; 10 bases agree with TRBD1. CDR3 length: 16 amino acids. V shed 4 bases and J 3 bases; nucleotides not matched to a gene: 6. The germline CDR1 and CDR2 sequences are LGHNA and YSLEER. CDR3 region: CASSPRQGAFYNEQFF. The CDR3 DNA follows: TGCGCCAGCAGCCCTAGACAGGGGGCGTTCTACAATGAGCAGTTCTTC.

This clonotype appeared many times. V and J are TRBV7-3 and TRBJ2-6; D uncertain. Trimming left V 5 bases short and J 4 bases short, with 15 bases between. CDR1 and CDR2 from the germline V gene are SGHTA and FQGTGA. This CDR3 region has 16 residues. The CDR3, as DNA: TGTGCCAGCAGCATCCTCCGGTTGGGCGGGGCCAACGTCCTGACTTTC. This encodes CASSILRLGGANVLTF.

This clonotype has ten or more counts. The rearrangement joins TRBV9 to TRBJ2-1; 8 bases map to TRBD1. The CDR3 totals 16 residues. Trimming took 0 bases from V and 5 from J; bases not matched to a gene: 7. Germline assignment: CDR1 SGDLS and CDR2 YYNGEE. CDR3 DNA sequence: TGTGCCAGCAGCGTAGCTCCTGGACAGGGAGACAATGAGCAGTTCTTC. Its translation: CASSVAPGQGDNEQFF.

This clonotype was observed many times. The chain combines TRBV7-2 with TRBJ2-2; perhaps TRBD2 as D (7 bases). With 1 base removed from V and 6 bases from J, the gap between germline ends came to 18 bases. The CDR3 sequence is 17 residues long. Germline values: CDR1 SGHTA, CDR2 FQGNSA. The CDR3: CASSLGGRQGRAGELFF. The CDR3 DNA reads TGTGCCAGCAGCTTAGGTGGTCGCCAGGGGAGGGCCGGGGAGCTGTTTTTT.

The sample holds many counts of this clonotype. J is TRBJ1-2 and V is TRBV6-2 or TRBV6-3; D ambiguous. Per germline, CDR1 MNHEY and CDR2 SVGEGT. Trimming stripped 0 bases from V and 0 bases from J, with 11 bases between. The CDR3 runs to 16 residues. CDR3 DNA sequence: TGTGCCAGCAGTTACTCACATCGGAACCCTAACTATGGCTACACCTTC. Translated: CASSYSHRNPNYGYTF.

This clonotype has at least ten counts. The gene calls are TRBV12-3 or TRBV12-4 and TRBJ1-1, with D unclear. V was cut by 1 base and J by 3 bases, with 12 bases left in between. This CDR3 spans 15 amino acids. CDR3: CASSLDGGPDTEAFF. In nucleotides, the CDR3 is TGTGCCAGCAGTTTAGATGGAGGTCCGGACACTGAAGCTTTCTTT.

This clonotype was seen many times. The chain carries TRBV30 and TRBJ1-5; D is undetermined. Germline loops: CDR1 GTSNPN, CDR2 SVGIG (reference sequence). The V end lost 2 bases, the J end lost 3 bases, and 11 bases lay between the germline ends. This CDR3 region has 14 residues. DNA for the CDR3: TGTGCCTGGAGTTCGGGCAGCTACAATCAGCCCCAGCATTTT. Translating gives CAWSSGSYNQPQHF. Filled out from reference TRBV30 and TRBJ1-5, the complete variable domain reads SQTIHQWPATLVQPVGSPLSLECTVEGTSNPNLYWYRQAAGRGLQLLFYSVGIGQISSEVPQNLSASRPQDRQFILSSKKLLLSDSGFYLCAWSSGSYNQPQHFGDGTRLSIL.

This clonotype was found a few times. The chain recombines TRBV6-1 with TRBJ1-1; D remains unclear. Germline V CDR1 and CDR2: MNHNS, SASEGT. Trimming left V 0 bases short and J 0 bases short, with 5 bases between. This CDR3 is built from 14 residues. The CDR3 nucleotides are TGTGCCAGCAGTGAAGCCACAGTGAACACTGAAGCTTTCTTT. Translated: CASSEATVNTEAFF.

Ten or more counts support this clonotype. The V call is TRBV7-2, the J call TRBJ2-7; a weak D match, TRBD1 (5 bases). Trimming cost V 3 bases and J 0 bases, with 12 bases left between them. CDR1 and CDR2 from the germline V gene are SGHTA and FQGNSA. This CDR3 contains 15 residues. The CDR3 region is CASSFPKTASYEQYF. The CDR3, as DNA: TGTGCCAGCAGCTTCCCCAAGACAGCCTCCTACGAGCAGTACTTC.

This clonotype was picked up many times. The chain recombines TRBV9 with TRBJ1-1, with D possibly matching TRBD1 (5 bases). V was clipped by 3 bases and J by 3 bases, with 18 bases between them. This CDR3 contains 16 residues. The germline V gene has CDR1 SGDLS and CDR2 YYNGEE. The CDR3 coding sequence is TGTGCCAGCAGCGCTTCCGGGACCATCGGGGACACTGAAGCTTTCTTT. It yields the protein CASSASGTIGDTEAFF.

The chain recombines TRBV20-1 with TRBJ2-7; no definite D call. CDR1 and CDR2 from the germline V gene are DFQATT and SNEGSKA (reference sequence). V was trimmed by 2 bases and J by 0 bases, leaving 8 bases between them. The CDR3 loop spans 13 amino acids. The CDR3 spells CSARIGISYEQYF. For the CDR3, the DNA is TGCAGTGCTAGAATAGGGATCTCCTACGAGCAGTACTTC.

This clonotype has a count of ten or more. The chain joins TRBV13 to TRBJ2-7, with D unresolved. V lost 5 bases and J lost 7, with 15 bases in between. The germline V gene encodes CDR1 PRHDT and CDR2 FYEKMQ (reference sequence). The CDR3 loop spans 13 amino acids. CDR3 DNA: TGTGCCAGCAGCGGACGGATCGCCCGGGAGCAGTACTTC. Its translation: CASSGRIAREQYF.

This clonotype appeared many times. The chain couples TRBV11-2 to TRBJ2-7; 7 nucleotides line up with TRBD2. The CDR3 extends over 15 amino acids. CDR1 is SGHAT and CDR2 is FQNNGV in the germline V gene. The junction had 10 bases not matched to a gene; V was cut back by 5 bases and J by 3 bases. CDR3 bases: TGTGCCAGCAGCCCGGAAATTGGCGGGAGCTACGAGCAGTACTTC. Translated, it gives CASSPEIGGSYEQYF. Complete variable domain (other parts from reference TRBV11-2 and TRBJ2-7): EAGVAQSPRYKIIEKRQSVAFWCNPISGHATLYWYQQILGQGPKLLIQFQNNGVVDDSQLPKDRFSAERLKGVDSTLKIQPAKLEDSAVYLCASSPEIGGSYEQYFGPGTRLTVT.

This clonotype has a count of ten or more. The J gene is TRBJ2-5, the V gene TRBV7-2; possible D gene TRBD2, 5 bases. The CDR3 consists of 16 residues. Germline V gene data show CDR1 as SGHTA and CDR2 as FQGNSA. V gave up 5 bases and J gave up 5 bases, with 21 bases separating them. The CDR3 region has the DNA TGTGCCAGCAGCCTATACGGACTCGGCGCCTTGGAGACCCAGTACTTC. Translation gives CASSLYGLGALETQYF.

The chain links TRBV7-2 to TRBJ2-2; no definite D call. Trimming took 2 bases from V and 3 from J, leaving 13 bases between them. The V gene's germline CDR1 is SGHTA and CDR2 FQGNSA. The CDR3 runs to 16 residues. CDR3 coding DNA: TGTGCCAGCAGCTTATTCCCAGTTTTGGACACCGGGGAGCTGTTTTTT. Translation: CASSLFPVLDTGELFF.

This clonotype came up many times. The CDR3 region has the DNA TGTGCCAGCTCACCAACTAGCGGGATCGGGGAGACCCAGTACTTC. Translation: CASSPTSGIGETQYF. The V gene is TRBV18, the J gene TRBJ2-5, with 10 bases that match TRBD2. The length of the CDR3 is 15 residues. CDR1 and CDR2 from the germline V gene are KGHSH and LQKENI. The V gene end was trimmed by 2 bases and the J gene end by 5 bases; junction bases not matched to a gene: 5.

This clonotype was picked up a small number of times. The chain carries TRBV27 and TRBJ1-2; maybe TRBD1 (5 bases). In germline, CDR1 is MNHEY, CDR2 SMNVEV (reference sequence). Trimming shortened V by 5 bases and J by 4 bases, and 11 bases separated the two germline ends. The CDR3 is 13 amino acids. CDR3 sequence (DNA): TGTGCCAGCAGTGGTGGGGACGTCTATGGCTACACCTTC. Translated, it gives CASSGGDVYGYTF.

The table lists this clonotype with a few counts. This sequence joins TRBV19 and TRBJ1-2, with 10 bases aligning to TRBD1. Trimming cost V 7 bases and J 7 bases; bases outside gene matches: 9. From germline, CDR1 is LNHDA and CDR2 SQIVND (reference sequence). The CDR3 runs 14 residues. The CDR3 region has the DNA TGTGCCAGTACTGTGGGACAGGGGATGAGTGGCTACACCTTC. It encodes CASTVGQGMSGYTF.

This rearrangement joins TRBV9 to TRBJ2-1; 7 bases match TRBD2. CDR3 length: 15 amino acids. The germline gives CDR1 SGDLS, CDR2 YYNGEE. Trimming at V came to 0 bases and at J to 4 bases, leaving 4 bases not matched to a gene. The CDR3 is CASSVGNSGYNEQFF. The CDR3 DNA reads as TGTGCCAGCAGCGTAGGAAATAGCGGGTACAATGAGCAGTTCTTC.

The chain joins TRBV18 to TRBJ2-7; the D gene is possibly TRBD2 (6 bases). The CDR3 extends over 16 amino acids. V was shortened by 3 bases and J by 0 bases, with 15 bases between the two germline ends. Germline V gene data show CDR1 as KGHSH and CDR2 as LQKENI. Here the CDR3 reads CASSPTASADSYEQYF. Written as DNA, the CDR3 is TGTGCCAGCTCACCGACGGCTAGCGCGGACTCCTACGAGCAGTACTTC.

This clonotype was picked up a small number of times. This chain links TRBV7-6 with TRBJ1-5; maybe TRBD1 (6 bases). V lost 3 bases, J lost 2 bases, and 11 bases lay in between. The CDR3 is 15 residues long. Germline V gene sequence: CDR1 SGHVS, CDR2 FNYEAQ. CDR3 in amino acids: CASSFSSGGNQPQHF. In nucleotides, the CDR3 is TGTGCCAGCAGCTTTAGTTCAGGGGGCAATCAGCCCCAGCATTTT.

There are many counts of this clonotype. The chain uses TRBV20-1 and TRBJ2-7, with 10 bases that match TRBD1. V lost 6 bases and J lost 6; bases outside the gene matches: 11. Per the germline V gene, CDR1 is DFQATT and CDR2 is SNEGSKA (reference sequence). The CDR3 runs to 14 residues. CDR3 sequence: CSAKERDRGLEQYF. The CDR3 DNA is TGCAGTGCCAAAGAGCGGGACAGGGGTCTCGAGCAGTACTTC.

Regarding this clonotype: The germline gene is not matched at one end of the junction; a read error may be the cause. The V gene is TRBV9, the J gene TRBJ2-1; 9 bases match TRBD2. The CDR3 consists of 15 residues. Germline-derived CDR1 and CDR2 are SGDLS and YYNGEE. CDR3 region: CVSSRAGGPYNEQFF. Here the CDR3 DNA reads TGTGTCAGCAGTAGGGCGGGAGGGCCCTACAATGAGCAGTTCTTC.

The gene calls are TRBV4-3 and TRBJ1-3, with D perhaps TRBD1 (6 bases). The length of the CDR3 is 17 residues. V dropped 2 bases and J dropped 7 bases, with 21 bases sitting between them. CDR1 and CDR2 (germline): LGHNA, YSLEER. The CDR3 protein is CASSQNWQGRRSNTIYF. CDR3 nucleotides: TGCGCCAGCAGCCAAAATTGGCAGGGGAGGAGAAGTAACACCATATATTTT.

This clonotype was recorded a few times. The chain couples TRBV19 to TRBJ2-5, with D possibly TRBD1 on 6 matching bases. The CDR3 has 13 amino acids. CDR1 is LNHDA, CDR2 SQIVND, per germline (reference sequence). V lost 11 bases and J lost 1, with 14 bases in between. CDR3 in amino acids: CASGRTVQETQYF. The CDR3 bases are TGTGCCTCAGGAAGGACAGTCCAAGAGACCCAGTACTTC.

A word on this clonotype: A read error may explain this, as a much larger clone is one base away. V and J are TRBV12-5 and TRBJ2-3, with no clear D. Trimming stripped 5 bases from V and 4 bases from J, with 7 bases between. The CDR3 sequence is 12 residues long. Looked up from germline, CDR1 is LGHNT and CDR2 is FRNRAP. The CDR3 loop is CASGAEADTQYF. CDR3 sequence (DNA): TGTGCTAGTGGTGCCGAGGCAGATACGCAGTATTTT.

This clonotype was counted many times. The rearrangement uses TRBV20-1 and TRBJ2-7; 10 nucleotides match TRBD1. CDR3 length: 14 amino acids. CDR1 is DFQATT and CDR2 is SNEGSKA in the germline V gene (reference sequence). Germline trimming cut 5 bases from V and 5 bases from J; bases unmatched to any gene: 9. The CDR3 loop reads CSAETGTGVDEQYF. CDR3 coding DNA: TGCAGTGCTGAAACCGGGACAGGGGTGGACGAGCAGTACTTC.

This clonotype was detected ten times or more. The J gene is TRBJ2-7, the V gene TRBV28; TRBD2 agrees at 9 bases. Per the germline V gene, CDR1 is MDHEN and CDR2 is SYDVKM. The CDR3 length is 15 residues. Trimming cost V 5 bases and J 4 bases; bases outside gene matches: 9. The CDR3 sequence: CASSTSGTSLYEQYF. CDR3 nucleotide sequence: TGTGCCAGCAGTACATCCGGGACTAGCCTATACGAGCAGTACTTC.

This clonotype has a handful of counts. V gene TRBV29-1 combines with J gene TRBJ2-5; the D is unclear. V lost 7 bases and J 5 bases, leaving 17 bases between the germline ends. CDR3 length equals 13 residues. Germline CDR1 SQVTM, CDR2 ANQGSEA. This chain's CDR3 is CSAETAVGETQYF. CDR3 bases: TGCAGCGCGGAGACGGCGGTTGGGGAGACCCAGTACTTC.